The clone carrying this T cell receptor (beta chain) has more than one count but fewer than ten. A read error may produce the germline difference seen at one junction end. This entry belongs to a study of blood T cell repertoires in COVID-19. Study details: Acute-phase and convalescent COVID-19 samples originated in the United States, Italy and Spain. Sample material is recorded as cDNA or gDNA derived from T cells, B-cell-depleted T cells, or PBMCs.

Per the original methods: Amplification of reference gene primers provided the estimated nucleated cell counts. Here immunoSEQ multiplex PCR was the method, and the copy in TCRdb shows in-frame clones only, minus some. The V and J calls and clone size come from that table; D and trimming were worked out from the DNA. The sample shows roughly 90,000 clones, 80% of them seen only once. In germline, CDR1 is SEHNR, CDR2 FQNEAQ (reference sequence). This CDR3 is built from 15 residues. The V gene is TRBV7-9, the J gene TRBJ1-2, with D unresolved. The sample comprised peripheral blood. The receptor comes from a woman aged 70-85 years with acute or convalescent COVID-19. CDR3 bases: TGTGCCAGCACCTTAGATATAGGAACGAGGTATGGCTACACCTTC. It is translated as CASTLDIGTRYGYTF.